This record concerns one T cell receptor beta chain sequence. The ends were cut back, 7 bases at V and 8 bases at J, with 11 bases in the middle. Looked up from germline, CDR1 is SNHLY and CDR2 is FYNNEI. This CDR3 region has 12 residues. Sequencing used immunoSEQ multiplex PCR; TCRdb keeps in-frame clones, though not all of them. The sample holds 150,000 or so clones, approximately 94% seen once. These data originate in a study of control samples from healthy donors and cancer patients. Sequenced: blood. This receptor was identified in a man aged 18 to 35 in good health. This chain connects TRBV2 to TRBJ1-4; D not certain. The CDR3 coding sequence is TGTGCCAGCAAACGAGAAAACGAAAAACTGTTTTTT. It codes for CASKRENEKLFF.